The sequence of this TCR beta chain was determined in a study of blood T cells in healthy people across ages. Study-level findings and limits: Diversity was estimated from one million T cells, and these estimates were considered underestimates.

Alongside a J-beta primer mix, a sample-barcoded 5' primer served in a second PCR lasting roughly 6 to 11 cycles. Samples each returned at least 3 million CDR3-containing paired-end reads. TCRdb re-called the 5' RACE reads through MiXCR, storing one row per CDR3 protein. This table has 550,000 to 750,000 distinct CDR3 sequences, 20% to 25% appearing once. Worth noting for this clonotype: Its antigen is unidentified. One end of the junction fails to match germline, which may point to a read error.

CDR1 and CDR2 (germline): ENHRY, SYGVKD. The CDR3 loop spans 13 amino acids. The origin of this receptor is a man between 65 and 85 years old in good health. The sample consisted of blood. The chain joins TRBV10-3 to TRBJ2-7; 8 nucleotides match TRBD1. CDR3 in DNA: TGTACCATCGGGGGACAGGCCTCCTACGAGCAGTACTTC. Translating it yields CTIGGQASYEQYF.